The 10 T cell receptor beta chains below were found in one sample sequenced in a study of OX40 agonist ivuxolimab in advanced cancers. Repertoires were generated with immunoSEQ multiplex PCR, while TCRdb's copy carries only in-frame clones and drops some. The sample yields 35,000 to 45,000 clones, 88% seen once. Sequenced material: CD4+ or CD8+ T cells sorted from blood, taken in a trial of the OX40 agonist ivuxolimab. The receptors were gathered from an adult with an advanced solid tumor such as melanoma, head and neck, liver or kidney cancer.

The V call is TRBV28, the J call TRBJ2-2; D unresolved. The CDR3 has 15 residues. CDR1 and CDR2 from the germline V gene are MDHEN and SYDVKM. The V and J ends lost 3 bases and 0 bases respectively, with 8 bases between them. This chain's CDR3 is CASSFWDTNTGELFF. The CDR3, as DNA: TGTGCCAGCAGTTTTTGGGATACGAACACCGGGGAGCTGTTTTTT.

This clone was detected a few times. The rearrangement uses TRBV5-6 and TRBJ2-3; TRBD1 aligns across 9 bases. Trimming cost V 0 bases and J 3 bases; bases outside gene matches: 5. CDR1 is SGHDT, CDR2 YYEEEE, per germline. The CDR3 consists of 16 residues. Here the CDR3 DNA reads TGTGCCAGCAGCTTGGGCCCGGGGACAGGGACAGATACGCAGTATTTT. Translated: CASSLGPGTGTDTQYF. Combining the CDR3 with reference TRBV5-6 and TRBJ2-3 gives the whole variable domain DAGVTQSPTHLIKTRGQQVTLRCSPKSGHDTVSWYQQALGQGPQFIFQYYEEEERQRGNFPDRFSGHQFPNYSSELNVNALLLGDSALYLCASSLGPGTGTDTQYFGPGTRLTVL.

The chain has TRBV7-8 and TRBJ1-5; D is perhaps TRBD1 (5 bases). There are 14 residues in the CDR3. Germline V lookup: CDR1 SGHVS, CDR2 FQNEAQ. Trimming removed 4 bases at V and 12 bases at J, with 19 bases between. The CDR3 DNA reads as TGTGCCAGCAGCTCCAGGTCGGCTGGGGGGGTCCAGCATTTT. Its translation: CASSSRSAGGVQHF.

Here the CDR3 DNA reads TGCGCCAGCAGCCAAGTACTGAACACTGAAGCTTTCTTT. The encoded protein is CASSQVLNTEAFF. The chain uses TRBV4-3 and TRBJ1-1; D is unresolved. Germline assignment: CDR1 LGHNA and CDR2 YSLEER. V lost 1 base to trimming and J lost 0 bases, with 3 bases between them. CDR3 length: 13 residues.

The rearrangement links TRBV27 to TRBJ2-7; D may correspond to TRBD1 or TRBD2 (5 bases each). The CDR3 covers 15 residues. CDR1 MNHEY and CDR2 SMNVEV come from the germline V gene (reference sequence). Trimming took 6 bases from V and 0 from J, leaving 15 bases between them. CDR3 DNA: TGTGCCAGCAGCGGCCGGGACCGCAGCTCCTACGAGCAGTACTTC. Translating it yields CASSGRDRSSYEQYF.

J is TRBJ1-5 and V is TRBV5-8; D gene ambiguous. V was cut by 4 bases and J by 1 base, with 12 bases left in between. Germline V gives CDR1 SGHTS, CDR2 YDEGEE. This CDR3 spans 15 amino acids. The CDR3 spells CASSHGAGSNQPQHF. CDR3 nucleotide sequence: TGTGCCAGCAGCCATGGCGCGGGGAGCAATCAGCCCCAGCATTTT.

The chain joins TRBV9 to TRBJ2-5, with D possibly TRBD2 on 7 matching bases. Germline V lookup: CDR1 SGDLS, CDR2 YYNGEE. This CDR3 comprises 15 residues. Trimming removed 3 bases at V and 4 bases at J, with 16 bases between. The CDR3 bases are TGTGCCAGCAGCGCGTATAGGGGGGGCCTAGAGACCCAGTACTTC. Protein sequence: CASSAYRGGLETQYF.

The V and J genes are TRBV5-5 and TRBJ2-7, with 7 bases matching TRBD1. The CDR3 is 16 residues long. V lost 3 bases, J lost 5 bases, and 14 bases stayed unmatched. Germline V gene sequence: CDR1 SGHKS, CDR2 YYEKEE (reference sequence). The CDR3 loop reads CASSWDAGTAPHEQYV. The CDR3, as DNA: TGTGCCAGCAGCTGGGACGCCGGGACAGCGCCCCACGAGCAGTACGTC.

The rearrangement joins TRBV7-9 to TRBJ2-7; D unclear. The CDR3 loop spans 13 amino acids. Germline V gives CDR1 SEHNR, CDR2 FQNEAQ (reference sequence). Trimming removed 5 bases at V and 2 bases at J, with 10 bases between. As DNA, the CDR3 is TGTGCCAGCAGCAGGGCCTTGACCTACGAGCAGTACTTC. As protein: CASSRALTYEQYF. Looking up the rest from reference TRBV7-9 and TRBJ2-7 gives the full variable domain: DTGVSQNPRHKITKRGQNVTFRCDPISEHNRLYWYRQTLGQGPEFLTYFQNEAQLEKSRLLSDRFSAERPKGSFSTLEIQRTEQGDSAMYLCASSRALTYEQYFGPGTRLTVT.

The rearrangement uses TRBV11-1 and TRBJ1-1, with D possibly matching TRBD1 (5 bases). The germline V and J ends were trimmed by 3 bases and 6 bases, with 5 bases remaining between them. The CDR3 loop spans 11 amino acids. CDR1 is SGHAT and CDR2 is FQDESV in the germline V gene (reference sequence). The CDR3 DNA follows: TGTGCCAGCAGCTTGGGACCTGAAGCTTTCTTT. Encoded protein: CASSLGPEAFF.